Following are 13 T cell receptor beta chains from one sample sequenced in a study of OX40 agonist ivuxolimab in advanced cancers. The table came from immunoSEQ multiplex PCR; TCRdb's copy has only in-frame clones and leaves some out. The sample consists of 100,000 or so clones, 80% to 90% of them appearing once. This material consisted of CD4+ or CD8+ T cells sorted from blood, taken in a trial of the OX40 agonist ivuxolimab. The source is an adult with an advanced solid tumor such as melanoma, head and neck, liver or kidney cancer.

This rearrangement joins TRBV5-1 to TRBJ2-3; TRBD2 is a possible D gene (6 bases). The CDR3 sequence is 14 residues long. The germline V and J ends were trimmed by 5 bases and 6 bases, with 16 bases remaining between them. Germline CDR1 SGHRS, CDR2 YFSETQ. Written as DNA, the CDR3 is TGCGCCAGCAGTCTGGATCCGGAGGGGGATACGCAGTATTTT. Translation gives CASSLDPEGDTQYF.

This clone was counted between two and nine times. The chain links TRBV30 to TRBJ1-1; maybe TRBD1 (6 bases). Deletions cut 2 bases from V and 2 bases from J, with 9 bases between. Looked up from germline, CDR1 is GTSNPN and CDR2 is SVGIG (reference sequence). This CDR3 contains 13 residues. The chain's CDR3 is CAWSLQGNTEAFF. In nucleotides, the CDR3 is TGTGCCTGGAGTCTACAGGGAAACACTGAAGCTTTCTTT. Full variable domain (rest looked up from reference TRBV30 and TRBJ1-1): SQTIHQWPATLVQPVGSPLSLECTVEGTSNPNLYWYRQAAGRGLQLLFYSVGIGQISSEVPQNLSASRPQDRQFILSSKKLLLSDSGFYLCAWSLQGNTEAFFGQGTRLTVV.

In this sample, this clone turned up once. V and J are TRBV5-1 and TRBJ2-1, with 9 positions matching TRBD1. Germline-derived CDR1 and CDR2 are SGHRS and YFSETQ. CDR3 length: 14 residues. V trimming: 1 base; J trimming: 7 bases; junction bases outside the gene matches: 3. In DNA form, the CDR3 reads TGCGCCAGCAGCTTGTGGGACAGGGAAAATGAGCAGTTCTTC. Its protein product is CASSLWDRENEQFF.

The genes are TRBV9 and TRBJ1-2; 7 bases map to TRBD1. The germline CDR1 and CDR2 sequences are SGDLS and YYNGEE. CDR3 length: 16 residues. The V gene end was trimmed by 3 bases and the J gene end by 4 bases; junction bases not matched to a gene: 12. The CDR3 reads CASSATGAGGPYGYTF. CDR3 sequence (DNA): TGTGCCAGCAGCGCCACAGGGGCGGGGGGCCCCTATGGCTACACCTTC.

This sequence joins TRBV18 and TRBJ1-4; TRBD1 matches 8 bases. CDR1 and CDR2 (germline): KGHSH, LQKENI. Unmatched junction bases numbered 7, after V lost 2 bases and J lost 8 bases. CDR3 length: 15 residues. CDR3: CASSPGDRFREKLFF. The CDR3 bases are TGTGCCAGCTCACCAGGGGACAGGTTCAGGGAAAAACTGTTTTTT. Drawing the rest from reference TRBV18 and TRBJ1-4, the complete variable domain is NAGVMQNPRHLVRRRGQEARLRCSPMKGHSHVYWYRQLPEEGLKFMVYLQKENIIDESGMPKERFSAEFPKEGPSILRIQQVVRGDSAAYFCASSPGDRFREKLFFGSGTQLSVL.

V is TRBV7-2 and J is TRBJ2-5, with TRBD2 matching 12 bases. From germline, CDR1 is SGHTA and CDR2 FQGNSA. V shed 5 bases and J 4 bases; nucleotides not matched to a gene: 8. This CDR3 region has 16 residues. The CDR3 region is CASSRSSGRAVETQYF. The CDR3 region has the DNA TGTGCCAGCAGCCGATCTAGCGGGAGGGCGGTAGAGACCCAGTACTTC.

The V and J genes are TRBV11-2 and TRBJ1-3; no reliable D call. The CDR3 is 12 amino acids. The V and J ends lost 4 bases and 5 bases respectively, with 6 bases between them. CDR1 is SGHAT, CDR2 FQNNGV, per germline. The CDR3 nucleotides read TGTGCCAGCAGCTCCGACCGAAACACCATATATTTT. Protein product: CASSSDRNTIYF.

CDR3 sequence (DNA): TGTGCCAGCGGGGGAGGAGGGCCCCAGCATTTT. It encodes CASGGGGPQHF. V is TRBV28 and J is TRBJ1-5, with D possibly being TRBD1 (5 bases). The ends were cut back, 8 bases at V and 9 bases at J, with 11 bases in the middle. Germline V gives CDR1 MDHEN, CDR2 SYDVKM. CDR3 length: 11 residues.

Here the CDR3 reads CASSAQHRLVEQFF. The CDR3 DNA reads as TGTGCCAGTTCCGCCCAACATCGACTAGTAGAGCAGTTCTTC. This chain connects TRBV19 to TRBJ2-1; D perhaps matches TRBD2 (6 bases). Trimming removed 8 bases at V and 10 bases at J, with 21 bases between. The germline CDR1 and CDR2 sequences are LNHDA and SQIVND (reference sequence). The CDR3 runs 14 residues.

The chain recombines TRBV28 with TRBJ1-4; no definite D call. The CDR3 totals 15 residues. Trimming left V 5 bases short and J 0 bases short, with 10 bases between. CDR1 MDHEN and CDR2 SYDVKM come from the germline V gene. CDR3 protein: CASSPMISTNEKLFF. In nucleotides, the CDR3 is TGTGCCAGCAGTCCCATGATCTCAACTAATGAAAAACTGTTTTTT.

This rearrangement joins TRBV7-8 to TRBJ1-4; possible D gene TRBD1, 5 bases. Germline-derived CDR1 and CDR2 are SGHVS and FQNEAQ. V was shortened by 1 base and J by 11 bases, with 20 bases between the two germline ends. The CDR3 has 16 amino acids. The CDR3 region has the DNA TGTGCCAGCAGCTTAGAAGCCCCGCAGGGATTAAAGAAACTGTTTTTT. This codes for CASSLEAPQGLKKLFF.

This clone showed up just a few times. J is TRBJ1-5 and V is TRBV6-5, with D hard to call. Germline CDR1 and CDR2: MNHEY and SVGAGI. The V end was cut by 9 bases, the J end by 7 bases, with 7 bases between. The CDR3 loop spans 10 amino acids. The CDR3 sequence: CASGRQPQHF. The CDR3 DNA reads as TGTGCCAGTGGGAGGCAGCCCCAGCATTTT.

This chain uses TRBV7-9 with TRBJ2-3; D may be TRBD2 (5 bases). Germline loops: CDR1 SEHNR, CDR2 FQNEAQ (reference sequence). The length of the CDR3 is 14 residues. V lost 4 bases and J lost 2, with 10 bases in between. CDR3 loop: CASSSGLHTDTQYF. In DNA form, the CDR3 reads TGTGCCAGCAGCTCCGGACTTCACACAGATACGCAGTATTTT.